Below, 18 T cell receptor beta chains from the same sample are listed, as sequenced in a study of T cell repertoires in cytomegalovirus infection (dated by TCRdb to about 2019). Sequencing was performed on an Illumina HiSeq 1500. Starting from the raw public reads, TCRdb applied fastp trimming at Q25, assembled clones with MiXCR and retained in-frame beta chains. Each CDR3 protein appears once, grouped with its most common genes and DNA. The sample table contains approximately 770,000 distinct CDR3 sequences; only one count was recorded for roughly 29% of them. The ten largest clones take up around 13% of the sample. The antigens of these receptors remain unknown. The label giving this sample's treatment or condition can be read as: in vitro stimulation with specific CMV peptide epitopes to enrich CMV-specific T cells. Source: cultured CD8+ T cells from PBMCs, taken from culture after CMV antigen stimulation. The receptor set was obtained from a human donor in good health (CMV status not recorded). Some clones in this sample may be carry-over from other donors' samples.

In its sample, this clonotype was seen a few times. This chain uses TRBV2 with TRBJ1-1; D is ambiguous. Trimming removed 4 bases at V and 0 bases at J, with 12 bases between. CDR3 length: 15 residues. CDR1 and CDR2 (germline): SNHLY, FYNNEI. The CDR3 sequence is CASSAGSTMNTEAFF. The CDR3 nucleotides read TGTGCCAGCAGTGCGGGTTCAACAATGAACACTGAAGCTTTCTTT.

The chain couples TRBV29-1 to TRBJ2-3; TRBD1 might be the D (5 bases). The CDR3 has 16 residues. Germline CDR1 is SQVTM and CDR2 is ANQGSEA. V was clipped by 3 bases and J by 2 bases, with 18 bases between them. The CDR3 reads CSVDADPRTFTDTQYF. The CDR3 nucleotides are TGCAGCGTTGACGCCGACCCTCGGACATTCACAGATACGCAGTATTTT.

This clonotype came up a few times. V and J are TRBV6-2 or TRBV6-3 and TRBJ2-1, with TRBD1 identical over 9 bases. There are 16 residues in the CDR3. V shed 0 bases and J 4 bases; nucleotides not matched to a gene: 4. Per germline, CDR1 MNHEY and CDR2 SVGEGT. CDR3 sequence: CASSYSDRGDYNEQFF. CDR3 in DNA: TGTGCCAGCAGTTACTCCGACAGGGGGGATTACAATGAGCAGTTCTTC.

In this sample, this clonotype turned up a few times. J is TRBJ2-1 and V is TRBV4-1; the D is unclear. This CDR3 has 14 residues. The germline CDR1 and CDR2 sequences are MGHRA and YSYEKL. V was clipped by 1 base and J by 4 bases, with 8 bases between them. The CDR3: CASSQGMEYNEQFF. The CDR3 DNA reads TGCGCCAGCAGCCAAGGTATGGAGTACAATGAGCAGTTCTTC.

This chain connects TRBV19 to TRBJ2-1, with D uncertain. V dropped 2 bases and J dropped 4 bases, with 6 bases sitting between them. Germline V gene sequence: CDR1 LNHDA, CDR2 SQIVND (reference sequence). The CDR3 is 13 amino acids. Here the CDR3 reads CASSIRLYNEQFF. The CDR3 bases are TGTGCCAGTAGTATAAGGCTTTACAATGAGCAGTTCTTC.

This clonotype was detected a few times. The genes are TRBV10-3 and TRBJ1-5; D gene ambiguous. Trimming shortened V by 2 bases and J by 1 base, and 6 bases separated the two germline ends. Germline V CDR1 and CDR2: ENHRY, SYGVKD. The CDR3 runs 14 residues. CDR3 amino acids: CAISEEGSNQPQHF. In DNA, the CDR3 is TGTGCCATCAGTGAGGAGGGAAGCAATCAGCCCCAGCATTTT.

This clonotype was observed a few times. The chain joins TRBV3-1 to TRBJ1-1, with D unclear. The germline V gene encodes CDR1 LGHDT and CDR2 YNNKEL (reference sequence). The CDR3 is 15 residues long. V was cut by 0 bases and J by 0 bases, with 8 bases left in between. This CDR3 reads CASSQERIMNTEAFF. The CDR3 region has the DNA TGTGCCAGCAGCCAAGAGCGCATCATGAACACTGAAGCTTTCTTT.

The chain employs TRBV29-1 and TRBJ2-7, with D tentatively TRBD1 (5 bases). The ends were cut back, 1 base at V and 0 bases at J, with 7 bases in the middle. This CDR3 comprises 13 residues. CDR1 is SQVTM, CDR2 ANQGSEA, per germline. CDR3 nucleotides: TGCAGCGTTGAAGCACAGGACTCCTACGAGCAGTACTTC. Residues: CSVEAQDSYEQYF.

V usage is TRBV7-2 and J usage is TRBJ2-3; 10 bases are a match to TRBD2. The V segment lost 1 base and the J segment 2 bases; nucleotides outside the gene matches: 9. In germline, CDR1 is SGHTA, CDR2 FQGNSA. There are 18 residues in the CDR3. The CDR3 here is CASSLGYGLAGVTDTQYF. CDR3 bases: TGTGCCAGCAGCTTAGGGTACGGGCTAGCGGGGGTCACAGATACGCAGTATTTT.

This clonotype came up a few times. The genes are TRBV7-6 and TRBJ2-1, with D perhaps matching TRBD2 (6 bases). The CDR3 has 21 amino acids. Germline lookup yields CDR1 SGHVS and CDR2 FNYEAQ. The ends were cut back, 1 base at V and 6 bases at J, with 31 bases in the middle. In DNA, the CDR3 is TGTGCCAGCAGCTTAGGATACCGGAGGGCAGGGAGTTCAGTATTTGGCAATGAGCAGTTCTTC. This translates into CASSLGYRRAGSSVFGNEQFF.

At least ten counts were recorded for this clonotype. The V and J genes are TRBV12-5 and TRBJ2-7; 11 positions agree with TRBD2. V was clipped by 4 bases and J by 2 bases; unmatched bases: 7. Germline V gives CDR1 LGHNT, CDR2 FRNRAP. This CDR3 contains 16 residues. The CDR3 protein is CASGWGGLADTYEQYF. The CDR3 DNA is TGTGCTAGTGGTTGGGGGGGACTAGCGGATACCTACGAGCAGTACTTC.

A few counts support this clonotype. The chain has TRBV27 and TRBJ1-5; tentative D call: TRBD1 (5 bases). This CDR3 spans 14 amino acids. V lost 4 bases to trimming and J lost 7 bases, with 14 bases between them. Per germline, CDR1 MNHEY and CDR2 SMNVEV (reference sequence). DNA of the CDR3: TGTGCCAGCAGTTATGGAGGGGCCGGGCAGCCCCAGCATTTT. Translation: CASSYGGAGQPQHF.

In its sample, this clonotype was seen a few times. This rearrangement joins TRBV10-3 to TRBJ2-7, with 9 nucleotides matching TRBD1. The CDR3 contains 13 residues. After removal of 10 bases from V and 5 bases from J, the junction contained 9 bases not matched to a gene. Germline V lookup: CDR1 ENHRY, CDR2 SYGVKD. The CDR3 nucleotides read TGTGCCACGCTAGGACAGGGGTCCAACGAGCAGTACTTC. It yields the protein CATLGQGSNEQYF.

This clonotype has just a few counts. DNA of the CDR3: TGTGCCAGCACTTCGCCGTCTAACTATGGCTACACCTTC. Encoded protein: CASTSPSNYGYTF. The chain recombines TRBV7-6 with TRBJ1-2; D uncertain. The CDR3 is made up of 13 amino acids. Deletions cut 7 bases from V and 0 bases from J, with 9 bases between. Germline lookup yields CDR1 SGHVS and CDR2 FNYEAQ.

A few counts support this clonotype. This sequence joins TRBV7-8 and TRBJ1-2; 7 nucleotides agree with TRBD1. CDR1 SGHVS and CDR2 FQNEAQ come from the germline V gene. V was pared by 5 bases and J by 4 bases, with 10 bases of the junction left unmatched. The CDR3 length is 15 residues. The CDR3 DNA is TGTGCCAGCAGCCACGGGACAGCAGCTACCTATGGCTACACCTTC. Encoded protein: CASSHGTAATYGYTF.

The gene calls are TRBV28 and TRBJ2-7; the D is unclear. The CDR3 totals 13 residues. The ends were cut back, 2 bases at V and 5 bases at J, with 10 bases in the middle. Germline lookup yields CDR1 MDHEN and CDR2 SYDVKM. For the CDR3, the DNA is TGTGCCAGCAGTTTAGCTGACCGGGACGAGCAGTACGTC. It translates to CASSLADRDEQYV.

A remark on this clonotype: At one end, the junction sequence differs from germline, possibly due to a read error. CDR3 DNA sequence: TGTGCCATCAGCTCACAGGTAACAGATACGCAGTATTTT. Translating it yields CAISSQVTDTQYF. The rearrangement joins TRBV7-3 to TRBJ2-3; tentative D call: TRBD1 (5 bases). CDR3 size: 13 residues. CDR1 and CDR2 (germline): SGHTA, FQGTGA.

The V and J genes are TRBV18 and TRBJ2-5; D unclear. V was trimmed by 5 bases and J by 1 base, leaving 11 bases between them. Germline V CDR1 and CDR2: KGHSH, LQKENI. The CDR3 covers 14 residues. The DNA of the CDR3 is TGTGCCAGCTCAGACACGCGGACCCAAGAGACCCAGTACTTC. Amino acids: CASSDTRTQETQYF.